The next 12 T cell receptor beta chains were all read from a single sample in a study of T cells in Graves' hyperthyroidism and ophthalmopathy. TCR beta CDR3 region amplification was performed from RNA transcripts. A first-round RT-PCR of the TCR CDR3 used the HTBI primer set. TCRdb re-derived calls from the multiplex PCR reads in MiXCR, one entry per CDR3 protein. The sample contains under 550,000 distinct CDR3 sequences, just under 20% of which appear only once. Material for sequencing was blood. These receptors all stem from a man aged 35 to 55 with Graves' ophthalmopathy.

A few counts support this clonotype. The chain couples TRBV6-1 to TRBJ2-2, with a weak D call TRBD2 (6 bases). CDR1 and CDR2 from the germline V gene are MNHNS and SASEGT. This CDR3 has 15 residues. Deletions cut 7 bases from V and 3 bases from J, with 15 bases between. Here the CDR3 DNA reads TGTGCCAGCAACAACGGGACTTACCACACCGGGGAGCTGTTTTTT. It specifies CASNNGTYHTGELFF.

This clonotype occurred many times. In nucleotides, the CDR3 is TGTGCCAGCACCCGGACAGGGGGTAGTGTAAATGAGCAGTTCTTC. This translates into CASTRTGGSVNEQFF. The chain has TRBV6-2 or TRBV6-3 and TRBJ2-1, with 10 bases aligning to TRBD1. The CDR3 totals 15 residues. V was pared by 7 bases and J by 7 bases, with 10 bases of the junction left unmatched. CDR1 MNHEY and CDR2 SVGEGT come from the germline V gene.

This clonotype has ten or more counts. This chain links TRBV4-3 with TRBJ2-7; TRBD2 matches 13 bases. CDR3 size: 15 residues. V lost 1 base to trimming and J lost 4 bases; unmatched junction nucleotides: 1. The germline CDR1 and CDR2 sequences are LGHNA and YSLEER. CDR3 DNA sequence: TGCGCCAGCAGCCAAGTGGGACTAGCGGGATACGAGCAGTACTTC. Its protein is CASSQVGLAGYEQYF.

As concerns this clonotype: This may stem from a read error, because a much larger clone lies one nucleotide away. The DNA for the CDR3 is TGTGTCAGCAGCGAGGAACCGGGACCCTTTTACAATGAGCAGTTCTTC. The encoded protein is CVSSEEPGPFYNEQFF. The chain couples TRBV2 to TRBJ2-1; TRBD1 or TRBD2 may be the D gene (5 bases each). Germline V gives CDR1 SNHLY, CDR2 FYNNEI. This CDR3 is built from 16 residues. The complete variable domain, with remaining parts taken from reference TRBV2 and TRBJ2-1, reads EPEVTQTPSHQVTQMGQEVILRCVPISNHLYFYWYRQILGQKVEFLVSFYNNEISEKSEIFDDQFSVERPDGSNFTLKIRSTKLEDSAMYFCVSSEEPGPFYNEQFFGPGTRLTVL.

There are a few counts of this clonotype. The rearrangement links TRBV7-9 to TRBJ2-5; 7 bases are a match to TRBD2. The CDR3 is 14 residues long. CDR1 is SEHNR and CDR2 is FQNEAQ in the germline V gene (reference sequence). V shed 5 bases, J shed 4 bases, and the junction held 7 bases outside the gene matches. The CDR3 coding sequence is TGTGCCAGCAGCAAAGGTGCTAGCGGAGAGACCCAGTACTTC. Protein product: CASSKGASGETQYF.

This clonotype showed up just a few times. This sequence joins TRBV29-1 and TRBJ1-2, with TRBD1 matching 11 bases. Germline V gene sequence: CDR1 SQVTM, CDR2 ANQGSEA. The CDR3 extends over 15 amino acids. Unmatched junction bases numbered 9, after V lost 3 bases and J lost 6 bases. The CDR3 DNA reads TGCAGCGTTGACCCACTGGACAGGGGGCTCAATGGCTACACCTTC. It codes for CSVDPLDRGLNGYTF.

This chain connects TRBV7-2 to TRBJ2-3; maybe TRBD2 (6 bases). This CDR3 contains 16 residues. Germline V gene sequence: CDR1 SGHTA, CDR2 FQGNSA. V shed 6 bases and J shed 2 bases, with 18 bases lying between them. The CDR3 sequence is CASSRGSGLSTDTQYF. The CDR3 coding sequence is TGTGCCAGCAGTCGGGGTAGCGGACTTTCCACAGATACGCAGTATTTT. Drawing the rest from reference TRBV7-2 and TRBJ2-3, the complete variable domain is GAGVSQSPSNKVTEKGKDVELRCDPISGHTALYWYRQSLGQGLEFLIYFQGNSAPDKSGLPSDRFSAERTGGSVSTLTIQRTQQEDSAVYLCASSRGSGLSTDTQYFGPGTRLTVL.

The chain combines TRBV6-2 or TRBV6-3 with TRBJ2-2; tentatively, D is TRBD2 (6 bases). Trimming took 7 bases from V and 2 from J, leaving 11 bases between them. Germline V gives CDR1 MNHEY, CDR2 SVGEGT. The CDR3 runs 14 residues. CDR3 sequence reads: CASKVGGNTGELFF. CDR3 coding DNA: TGTGCCAGCAAAGTGGGAGGCAACACCGGGGAGCTGTTTTTT.

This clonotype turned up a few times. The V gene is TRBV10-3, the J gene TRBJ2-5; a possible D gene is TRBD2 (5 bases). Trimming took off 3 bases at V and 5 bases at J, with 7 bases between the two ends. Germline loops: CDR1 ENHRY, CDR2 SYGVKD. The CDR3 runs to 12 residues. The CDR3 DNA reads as TGTGCCATCAGTGACCAGCGGGAGACCCAGTACTTC. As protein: CAISDQRETQYF.

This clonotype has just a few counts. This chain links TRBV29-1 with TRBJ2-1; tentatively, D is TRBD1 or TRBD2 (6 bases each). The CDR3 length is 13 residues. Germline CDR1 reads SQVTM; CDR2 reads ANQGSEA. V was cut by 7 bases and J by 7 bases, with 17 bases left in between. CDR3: CSARRQGRNEQFF. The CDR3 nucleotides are TGCAGCGCCCGAAGGCAGGGGAGGAATGAGCAGTTCTTC.

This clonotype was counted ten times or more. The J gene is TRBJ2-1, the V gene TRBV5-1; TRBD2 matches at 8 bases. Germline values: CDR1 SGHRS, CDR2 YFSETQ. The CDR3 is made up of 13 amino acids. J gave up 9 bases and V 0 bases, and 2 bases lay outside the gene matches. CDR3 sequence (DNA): TGCGCCAGCAGCTTGGTAGCGGGGAGTGAGCAGTTCTTC. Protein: CASSLVAGSEQFF. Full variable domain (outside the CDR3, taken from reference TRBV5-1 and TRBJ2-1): KAGVTQTPRYLIKTRGQQVTLSCSPISGHRSVSWYQQTPGQGLQFLFEYFSETQRNKGNFPGRFSGRQFSNSRSEMNVSTLELGDSALYLCASSLVAGSEQFFGPGTRLTVL.

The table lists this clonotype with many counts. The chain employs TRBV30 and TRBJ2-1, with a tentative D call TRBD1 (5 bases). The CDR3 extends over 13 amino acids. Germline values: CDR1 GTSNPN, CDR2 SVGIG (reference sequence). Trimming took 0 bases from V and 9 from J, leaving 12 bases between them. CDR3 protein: CAWSVGRVSEQFF. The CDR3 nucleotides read TGTGCCTGGAGTGTAGGCAGGGTCAGTGAGCAGTTCTTC.